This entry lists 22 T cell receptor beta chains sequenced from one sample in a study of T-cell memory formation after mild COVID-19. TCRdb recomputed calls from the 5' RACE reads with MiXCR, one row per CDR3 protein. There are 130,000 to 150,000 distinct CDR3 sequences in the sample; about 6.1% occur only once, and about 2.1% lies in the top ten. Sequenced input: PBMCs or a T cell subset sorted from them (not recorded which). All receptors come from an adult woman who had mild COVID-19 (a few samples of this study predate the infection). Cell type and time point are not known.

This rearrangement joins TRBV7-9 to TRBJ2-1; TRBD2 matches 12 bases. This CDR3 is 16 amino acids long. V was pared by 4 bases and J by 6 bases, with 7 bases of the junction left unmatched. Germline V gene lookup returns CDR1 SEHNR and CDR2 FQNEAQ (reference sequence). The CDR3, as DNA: TGTGCCAGCAGCTCGATCGGACTAGCGGGACTCAATGAGCAGTTCTTC. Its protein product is CASSSIGLAGLNEQFF.

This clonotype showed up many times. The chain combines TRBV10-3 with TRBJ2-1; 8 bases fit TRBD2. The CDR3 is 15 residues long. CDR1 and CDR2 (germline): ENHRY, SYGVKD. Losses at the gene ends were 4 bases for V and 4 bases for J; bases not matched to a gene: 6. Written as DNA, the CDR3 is TGTGCCATCAGTGGTAGCGGGATCCTTTACAATGAGCAGTTCTTC. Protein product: CAISGSGILYNEQFF.

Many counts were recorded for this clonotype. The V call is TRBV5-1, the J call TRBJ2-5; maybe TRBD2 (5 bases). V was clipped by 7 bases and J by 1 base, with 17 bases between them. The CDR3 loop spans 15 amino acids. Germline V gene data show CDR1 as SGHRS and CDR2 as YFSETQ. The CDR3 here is CASRKKRAGQETQYF. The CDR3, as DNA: TGCGCCAGCCGGAAGAAACGGGCGGGCCAAGAGACCCAGTACTTC.

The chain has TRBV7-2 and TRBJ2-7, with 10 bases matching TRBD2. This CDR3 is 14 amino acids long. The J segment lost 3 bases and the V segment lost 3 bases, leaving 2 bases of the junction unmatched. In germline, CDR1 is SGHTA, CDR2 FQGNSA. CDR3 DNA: TGTGCCAGCAGCTTCACTAGCGGGAACTACGAGCAGTACTTC. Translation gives CASSFTSGNYEQYF.

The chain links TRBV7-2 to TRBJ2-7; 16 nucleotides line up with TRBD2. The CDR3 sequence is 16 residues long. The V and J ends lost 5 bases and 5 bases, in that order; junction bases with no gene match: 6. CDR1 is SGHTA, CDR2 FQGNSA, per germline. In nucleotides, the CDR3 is TGTGCCAGCAGCGGGGGGACTAGCGGGAGGGGGCACGAGCAGTACTTC. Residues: CASSGGTSGRGHEQYF.

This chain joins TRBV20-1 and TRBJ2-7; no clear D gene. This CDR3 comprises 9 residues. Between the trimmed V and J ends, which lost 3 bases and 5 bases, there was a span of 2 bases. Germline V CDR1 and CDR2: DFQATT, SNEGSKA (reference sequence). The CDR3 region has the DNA TGCAGTGCTAGTGACGAGCAGTACTTC. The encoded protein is CSASDEQYF.

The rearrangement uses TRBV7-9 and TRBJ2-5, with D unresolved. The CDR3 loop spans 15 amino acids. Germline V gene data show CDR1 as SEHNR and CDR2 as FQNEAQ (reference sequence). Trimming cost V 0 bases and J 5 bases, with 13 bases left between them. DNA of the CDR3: TGTGCCAGCAGCTTAGCAGGACGGGCCTCGGAGACCCAGTACTTC. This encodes CASSLAGRASETQYF.

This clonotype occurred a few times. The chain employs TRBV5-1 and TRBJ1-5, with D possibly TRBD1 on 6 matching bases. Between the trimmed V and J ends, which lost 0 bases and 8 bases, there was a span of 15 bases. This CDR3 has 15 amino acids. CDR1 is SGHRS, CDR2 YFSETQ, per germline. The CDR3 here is CASSLGPGGREPQHF. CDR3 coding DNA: TGCGCCAGCAGCTTGGGTCCGGGGGGCCGGGAGCCCCAGCATTTT.

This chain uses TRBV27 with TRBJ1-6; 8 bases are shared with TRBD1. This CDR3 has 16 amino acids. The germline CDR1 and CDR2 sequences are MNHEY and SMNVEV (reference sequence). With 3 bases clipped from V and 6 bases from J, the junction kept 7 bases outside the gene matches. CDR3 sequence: CASSLPQGAGNSPLHF. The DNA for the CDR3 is TGTGCCAGCAGTTTGCCTCAGGGGGCGGGTAATTCACCCCTCCACTTT.

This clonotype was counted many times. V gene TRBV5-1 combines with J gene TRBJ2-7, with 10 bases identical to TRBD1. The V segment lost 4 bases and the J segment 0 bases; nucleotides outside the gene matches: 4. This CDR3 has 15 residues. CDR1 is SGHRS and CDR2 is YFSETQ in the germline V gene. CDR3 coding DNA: TGCGCCAGCAGCCCGAGACAGGGGGCCTCCTACGAGCAGTACTTC. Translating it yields CASSPRQGASYEQYF.

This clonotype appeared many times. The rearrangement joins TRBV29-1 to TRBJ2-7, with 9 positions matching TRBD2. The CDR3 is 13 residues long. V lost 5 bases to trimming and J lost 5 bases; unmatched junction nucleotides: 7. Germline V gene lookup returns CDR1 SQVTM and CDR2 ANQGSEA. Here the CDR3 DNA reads TGCAGCGTTAGCGGGACTAGCACTAACGAGCAGTACTTC. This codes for CSVSGTSTNEQYF.

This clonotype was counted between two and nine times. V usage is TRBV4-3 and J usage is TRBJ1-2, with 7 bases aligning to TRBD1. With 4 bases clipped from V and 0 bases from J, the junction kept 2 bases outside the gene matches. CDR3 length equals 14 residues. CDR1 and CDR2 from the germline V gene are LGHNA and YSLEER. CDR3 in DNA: TGCGCCAGCAGCCGTGGGACAGCTAACTATGGCTACACCTTC. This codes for CASSRGTANYGYTF.

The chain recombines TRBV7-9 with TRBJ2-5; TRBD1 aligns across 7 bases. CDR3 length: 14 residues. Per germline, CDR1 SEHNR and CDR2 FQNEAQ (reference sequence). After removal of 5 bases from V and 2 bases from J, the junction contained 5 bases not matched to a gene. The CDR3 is CASSPGTEQETQYF. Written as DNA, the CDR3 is TGTGCCAGCAGCCCAGGGACAGAACAAGAGACCCAGTACTTC.

CDR3 sequence: CASSFWRGGVKKETQYF. In DNA form, the CDR3 reads TGTGCCAGCAGCTTCTGGAGAGGGGGCGTAAAAAAAGAGACCCAGTACTTC. The chain recombines TRBV7-2 with TRBJ2-5; 7 bases align to TRBD1. The CDR3 totals 17 residues. Germline-derived CDR1 and CDR2 are SGHTA and FQGNSA. V shed 3 bases and J 3 bases; nucleotides not matched to a gene: 13.

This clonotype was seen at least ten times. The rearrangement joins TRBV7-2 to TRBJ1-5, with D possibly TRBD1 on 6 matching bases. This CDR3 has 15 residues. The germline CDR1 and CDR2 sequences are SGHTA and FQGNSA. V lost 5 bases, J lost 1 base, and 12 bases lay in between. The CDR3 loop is CASSPRDISNQPQHF. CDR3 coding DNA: TGTGCCAGCAGCCCACGGGACATAAGCAATCAGCCCCAGCATTTT. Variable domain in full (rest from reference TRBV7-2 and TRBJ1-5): GAGVSQSPSNKVTEKGKDVELRCDPISGHTALYWYRQSLGQGLEFLIYFQGNSAPDKSGLPSDRFSAERTGGSVSTLTIQRTQQEDSAVYLCASSPRDISNQPQHFGDGTRLSIL.

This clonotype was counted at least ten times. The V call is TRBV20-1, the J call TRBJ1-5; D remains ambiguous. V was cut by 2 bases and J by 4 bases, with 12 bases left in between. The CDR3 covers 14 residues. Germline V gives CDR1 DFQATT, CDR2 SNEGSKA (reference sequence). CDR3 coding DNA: TGCAGTGCTAGACCGGCGGAAGGGAATCAGCCCCAGCATTTT. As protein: CSARPAEGNQPQHF.

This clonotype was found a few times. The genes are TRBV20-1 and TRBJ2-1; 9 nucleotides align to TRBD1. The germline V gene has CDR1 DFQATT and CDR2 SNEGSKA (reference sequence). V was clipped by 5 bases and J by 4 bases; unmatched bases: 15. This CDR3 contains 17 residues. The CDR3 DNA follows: TGCAGTGCTGGAGGACAGGGGATTCGACAAAATTACAATGAGCAGTTCTTC. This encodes CSAGGQGIRQNYNEQFF.

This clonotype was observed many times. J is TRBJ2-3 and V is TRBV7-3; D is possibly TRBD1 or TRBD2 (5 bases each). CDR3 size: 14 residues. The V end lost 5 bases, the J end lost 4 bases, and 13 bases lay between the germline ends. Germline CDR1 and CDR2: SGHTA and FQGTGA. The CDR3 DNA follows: TGTGCCAGCAGCCAGGGCCCGCGGGCAGATACGCAGTATTTT. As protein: CASSQGPRADTQYF.

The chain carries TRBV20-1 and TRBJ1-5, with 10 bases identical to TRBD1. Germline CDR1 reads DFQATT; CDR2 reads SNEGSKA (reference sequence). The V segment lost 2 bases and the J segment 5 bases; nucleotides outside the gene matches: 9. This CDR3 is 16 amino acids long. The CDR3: CSARYLGQGRDQPQHF. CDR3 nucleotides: TGCAGTGCTAGATATTTGGGACAGGGGAGAGATCAGCCCCAGCATTTT.

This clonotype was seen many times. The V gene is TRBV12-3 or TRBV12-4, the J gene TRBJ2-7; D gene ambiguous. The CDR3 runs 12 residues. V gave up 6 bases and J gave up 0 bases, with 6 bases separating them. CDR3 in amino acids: CASSPDSYEQYF. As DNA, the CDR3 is TGTGCCAGCAGCCCAGACTCCTACGAGCAGTACTTC.

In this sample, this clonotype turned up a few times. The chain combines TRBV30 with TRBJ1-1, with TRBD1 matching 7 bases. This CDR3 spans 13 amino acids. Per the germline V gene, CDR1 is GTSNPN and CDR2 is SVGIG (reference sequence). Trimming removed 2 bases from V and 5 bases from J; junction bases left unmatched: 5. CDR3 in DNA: TGTGCCTGGAGTCTACAGGGGTTGACTGAAGCTTTCTTT. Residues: CAWSLQGLTEAFF. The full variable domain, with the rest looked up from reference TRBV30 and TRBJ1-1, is SQTIHQWPATLVQPVGSPLSLECTVEGTSNPNLYWYRQAAGRGLQLLFYSVGIGQISSEVPQNLSASRPQDRQFILSSKKLLLSDSGFYLCAWSLQGLTEAFFGQGTRLTVV.

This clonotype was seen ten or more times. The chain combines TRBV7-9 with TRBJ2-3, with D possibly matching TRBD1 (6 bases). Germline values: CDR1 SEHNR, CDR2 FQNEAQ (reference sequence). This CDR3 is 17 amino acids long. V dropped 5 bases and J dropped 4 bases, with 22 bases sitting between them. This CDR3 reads CASSLPVGAGEADTQYF. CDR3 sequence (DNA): TGTGCCAGCAGCCTCCCAGTCGGGGCAGGGGAAGCAGATACGCAGTATTTT.